Listed below are T cell receptor beta chains from one sample, sequenced in a study of shared T cell receptors in the human thymus. The assay was immunoSEQ multiplex PCR, and TCRdb's table has in-frame clones only and misses some. This sample has almost 550,000 clones, with 75% to 80% found just once. The same sample was also used in a study of human thymus T cells.

Sequencing was carried out using thymocytes. All receptors derive from a boy younger than two with a congenital heart defect. Each CDR3 is given without its conserved first and last residue. The D gene is left open where the match is weak.

TRBJ1-1 TRBD1 TRBV4-1 ASSQDQGGRGAF
TRBJ1-4 TRBD1 TRBV27 ASSWDRNYEKLF
. . TRBV30 AWSVRDSSYEQY
TRBJ2-7 TRBD2 TRBV7-2 ASSLAALAVPGEQY
TRBJ2-2 . TRBV7-8 ASSFPPVRTASNTGELF
TRBJ1-1 . TRBV6-4 ASSVGYSKEWTEAF
TRBJ2-7 TRBD2 TRBV4-3 ASSQEPGVGREDEQY
TRBJ2-7 TRBD2 TRBV30 AWSVASGAYEQY
TRBJ2-3 TRBD2 TRBV6-1 ASSGGTSGRLEHGDTQY
TRBJ2-5 . TRBV18 ASSPPDWGWSQY
TRBJ2-4 . TRBV21-1 ASSRKGTGGVNIQY
TRBJ1-2 . TRBV7-9 ASSLEGRGTSGYT
TRBJ2-7 TRBD1 TRBV18 ASSPRGSLYRGHEQY
TRBJ2-7 TRBD2 TRBV7-6 ASSFLAGEPGEQY
TRBJ2-2 . TRBV6-5 ASSYGGKNTGELF
TRBJ1-4 . TRBV27 ASSPYRTQTVWEKLF
TRBJ1-2 . TRBV5-4 ASSLFRDGYT
TRBJ2-1 TRBD2 TRBV19 ASSGTSGYNEQF
TRBJ2-7 . TRBV4-2 ASSRRRGDRTYEQY
TRBJ1-5 TRBD1 TRBV4-2 ASSQDTQGFYSNQPQH
TRBJ1-1 . TRBV2 ASSSRTNHTEAF
TRBJ1-1 . TRBV28 ASSLGGGDTEAF
TRBJ1-2 . TRBV19 ASINSYGYT
TRBJ2-2 . TRBV11-3 ASSGTRPIGELF
TRBJ1-3 TRBD1 TRBV9 ASSVDPGQARNTIY
TRBJ2-7 . TRBV5-4 ASSSGLTPHEQY
TRBJ2-1 TRBD2 TRBV5-1 ASSEVREGEQF
TRBJ1-5 . TRBV19 ASSIPGPQH
. . TRBV6-5 ASSYSATSADYEQY
TRBJ2-7 . TRBV28 ASSLTGSPGGGEQY
TRBJ2-4 . TRBV13 ASSLSVQGKNIQY
TRBJ2-7 . TRBV15 ATSSHRRRERTYEQY
TRBJ2-7 TRBD2 TRBV30 AWSRAGVPYEQY
TRBJ2-3 TRBD1 TRBV15 ATSTWGQGPDTQY